This TCR beta chain was sequenced in a study of T cell responses to AZD1222 COVID-19 vaccine. Study-wide findings and caveats: Clonal diversity was possibly underestimated, and white British individuals and females predominated among donors. Compared with day 0, the breadth and depth of the Spike-specific TCR repertoire rose significantly after two doses of AZD1222.

The protocol was immunoSEQ multiplex PCR, while the TCRdb copy is restricted to in-frame clones and leaves out a portion. The repertoire holds more than 80,000 clones, around 88% seen once, with 10% in the top ten. This CDR3 spans 13 amino acids. V was clipped by 5 bases and J by 5 bases, with 10 bases between them. CDR1 SGHVS and CDR2 FQNEAQ come from the germline V gene. Comment on this clone: Its antigen is unidentified.

This clonotype was sampled from an adult in good health. The sequencing used peripheral blood, collected on day 0 of MenACWY control vaccination. The V gene is TRBV7-8, the J gene TRBJ1-5; possibly TRBD1 for D (5 bases). The CDR3 sequence: CASSQWGDQPQHF. DNA of the CDR3: TGTGCCAGCAGCCAATGGGGCGATCAGCCCCAGCATTTT. Together with reference TRBV7-8 and TRBJ1-5, the CDR3 gives the full variable domain: GAGVSQSPRYKVAKRGQDVALRCDPISGHVSLFWYQQALGQGPEFLTYFQNEAQLDKSGLPSDRFFAERPEGSVSTLKIQRTQQEDSAVYLCASSQWGDQPQHFGDGTRLSIL.